Included here is one T cell receptor (beta chain) sequence, with context. Method: immunoSEQ multiplex PCR; TCRdb's copy keeps in-frame clones and lacks some. The data contain some 13,000 clones, around four fifths of them singletons. This sample is part of a study of follicular helper T cells after annual influenza vaccination. There are 14 residues in the CDR3. The ends lost 4 bases at V and 5 bases at J; junction bases unmatched: 7. CDR1 is SGDLS, CDR2 YYNGEE, per germline. Time point here: 2014-2015 season, pre-vaccination. The chain combines TRBV9 with TRBJ2-3, with 7 bases aligning to TRBD2. Sequences were derived from CXCR5- memory CD4+ T cells sorted from blood, sampled on the day of influenza vaccination. The TCR sequence derives from an adult who received the influenza vaccine. This chain's CDR3 is CASSPRLALDTQYF. The CDR3, as DNA: TGTGCCAGCAGCCCCCGACTAGCTCTAGATACGCAGTATTTT.